One and the same sample provided the 25 T cell receptor beta chains below, sequenced in a study of T cells in Graves' hyperthyroidism and ophthalmopathy. There were TCR beta CDR3 regions amplified from RNA transcripts. First-round RT-PCR with HTBI primers amplified the TCR CDR3 region. TCRdb re-analysed the multiplex PCR reads in MiXCR, keeping a single row per CDR3 protein. Of under 200,000 distinct CDR3 sequences listed, less than 10% are singletons. Sequencing used blood. The receptors were sampled from a woman younger than 30 with Graves' hyperthyroidism that later progressed to Graves' ophthalmopathy.

This clonotype was counted a few times. This chain links TRBV7-9 with TRBJ2-1, with 9 bases fitting TRBD1. The CDR3 length is 16 residues. The germline V gene has CDR1 SEHNR and CDR2 FQNEAQ (reference sequence). J lost 4 bases, V lost 5 bases, and 9 bases had no gene match. The CDR3 sequence is CASSPLTGGGYNEQFF. The CDR3 DNA reads as TGTGCCAGCAGCCCCCTCACAGGGGGCGGATACAATGAGCAGTTCTTC.

This clonotype has only a few counts. The gene calls are TRBV5-6 and TRBJ2-2; TRBD2 might be the D (7 bases). The V end was cut by 4 bases, the J end by 4 bases, with 14 bases between. Germline V gene data show CDR1 as SGHDT and CDR2 as YYEEEE. The CDR3 has 15 residues. CDR3 sequence: CASSPEGEGTGELFF. CDR3 bases: TGTGCCAGCAGCCCGGAGGGGGAGGGCACCGGGGAGCTGTTTTTT. The full variable domain, rest sourced from reference TRBV5-6 and TRBJ2-2, is DAGVTQSPTHLIKTRGQQVTLRCSPKSGHDTVSWYQQALGQGPQFIFQYYEEEERQRGNFPDRFSGHQFPNYSSELNVNALLLGDSALYLCASSPEGEGTGELFFGEGSRLTVL.

This clonotype was seen at least ten times. As DNA, the CDR3 is TGTGCCAGCTCACGGCGACGGAACTCTAATGAAAAACTGTTTTTT. Residues: CASSRRRNSNEKLFF. J is TRBJ1-4 and V is TRBV18, with D unclear. CDR1 KGHSH and CDR2 LQKENI come from the germline V gene. CDR3 length equals 15 residues. V was trimmed by 4 bases and J by 3 bases, leaving 12 bases between them.

The gene calls are TRBV6-5 and TRBJ2-7, with 11 bases matching TRBD1. Germline lookup yields CDR1 MNHEY and CDR2 SVGAGI. The length of the CDR3 is 14 residues. J gave up 6 bases and V 4 bases, and 5 bases lay outside the gene matches. This CDR3 reads CASSSRTGGSEQYF. The CDR3 nucleotides are TGTGCCAGCAGTTCCCGGACAGGGGGCTCCGAGCAGTACTTC.

The sample holds many counts of this clonotype. The chain is built from TRBV30 and TRBJ1-5, with D possibly TRBD1 on 5 matching bases. V was shortened by 1 base and J by 4 bases, with 8 bases between the two germline ends. The germline gives CDR1 GTSNPN, CDR2 SVGIG (reference sequence). The CDR3 contains 13 residues. CDR3 loop: CAWSGSGNQPQHF. DNA for the CDR3: TGTGCCTGGAGTGGGTCAGGGAATCAGCCCCAGCATTTT.

Only a few counts were recorded for this clonotype. The junction departs from the called germline gene at one end, perhaps through a read error. The gene calls are TRBV20-1 and TRBJ2-7; 9 nucleotides line up with TRBD2. The CDR3 is 15 residues long. Germline CDR1 and CDR2: DFQATT and SNEGSKA (reference sequence). Here the CDR3 DNA reads TGCAGTGCCAGAGGAAGACTAGCGGTGCCAAACGAGCAGTACTTC. Its translation: CSARGRLAVPNEQYF.

J is TRBJ2-6 and V is TRBV29-1; D may correspond to TRBD1 or TRBD2 (7 bases each). V gave up 5 bases and J gave up 4 bases, with 18 bases separating them. From germline, CDR1 is SQVTM and CDR2 ANQGSEA. The CDR3 spans 16 residues. The CDR3 nucleotides are TGCAGCGTTAGGGAGGGGGCGCGTACGGGGGCCAACGTCCTGACTTTC. This encodes CSVREGARTGANVLTF.

This clonotype has a handful of counts. The V call is TRBV7-9, the J call TRBJ1-1; D gene ambiguous. Trimming removed 9 bases at V and 3 bases at J, with 11 bases between. The CDR3 consists of 12 residues. Germline V gene lookup returns CDR1 SEHNR and CDR2 FQNEAQ (reference sequence). The CDR3 region has the DNA TGTGCCAGTGAGATTGGGGACACTGAAGCTTTCTTT. Protein sequence: CASEIGDTEAFF.

This clonotype appeared many times. V and J are TRBV7-9 and TRBJ1-1, with 9 bases that match TRBD1. CDR3 length: 13 amino acids. J lost 5 bases, V lost 7 bases, and 5 bases had no gene match. CDR1 and CDR2 (germline): SEHNR, FQNEAQ (reference sequence). CDR3 region: CASIGQGRTEAFF. The DNA of the CDR3 is TGTGCCAGCATCGGACAGGGGCGAACTGAAGCTTTCTTT. Supplemented by reference TRBV7-9 and TRBJ1-1, the full variable domain reads DTGVSQNPRHKITKRGQNVTFRCDPISEHNRLYWYRQTLGQGPEFLTYFQNEAQLEKSRLLSDRFSAERPKGSFSTLEIQRTEQGDSAMYLCASIGQGRTEAFFGQGTRLTVV.

The chain recombines TRBV5-8 with TRBJ1-5, with D maybe TRBD1 (5 bases). The CDR3 totals 17 residues. The V gene lost 1 base and the J gene lost 0 bases, with 14 bases spanning the gap. CDR1 and CDR2 from the germline V gene are SGHTS and YDEGEE. CDR3 DNA sequence: TGTGCCAGCAGCTTGTATCCCAGGGCGATTAGCAATCAGCCCCAGCATTTT. Translation: CASSLYPRAISNQPQHF.

The rearrangement uses TRBV11-3 and TRBJ2-2, with D unclear. Germline CDR1 SGHNT, CDR2 YENEEA. The V gene lost 0 bases and the J gene lost 1 base, with 6 bases spanning the gap. There are 15 residues in the CDR3. The CDR3 nucleotides are TGTGCCAGCAGCTTAGACCCACAGAACACCGGGGAGCTGTTTTTT. Translated, it gives CASSLDPQNTGELFF. The full variable domain, with the rest looked up from reference TRBV11-3 and TRBJ2-2, is EAGVVQSPRYKIIEKKQPVAFWCNPISGHNTLYWYLQNLGQGPELLIRYENEEAVDDSQLPKDRFSAERLKGVDSTLKIQPAELGDSAVYLCASSLDPQNTGELFFGEGSRLTVL.

This clonotype was observed many times. CDR3 nucleotides: TGTGCCAGCTCACCACCGGAACAGGGGAAGAACACTGAAGCTTTCTTT. This translates into CASSPPEQGKNTEAFF. J is TRBJ1-1 and V is TRBV18, with 7 nucleotides matching TRBD1. V shed 0 bases and J 1 base; nucleotides not matched to a gene: 5. The CDR3 loop spans 16 amino acids. The germline CDR1 and CDR2 sequences are KGHSH and LQKENI.

V is TRBV15 and J is TRBJ2-1, with TRBD1 identical over 8 bases. The CDR3 has 15 residues. Unmatched junction bases numbered 4, after V lost 0 bases and J lost 6 bases. Germline V gene sequence: CDR1 LNHNV, CDR2 YYDKDF (reference sequence). The CDR3 region has the DNA TGTGCCACCAGCAGAGACGGGACAGGCCGCAATGAGCAGTTCTTC. The encoded protein is CATSRDGTGRNEQFF.

This clonotype was seen repeatedly, ten times or more. The rearrangement links TRBV19 to TRBJ2-7; D is unresolved. CDR1 LNHDA and CDR2 SQIVND come from the germline V gene (reference sequence). The CDR3 covers 11 residues. The V gene lost 8 bases and the J gene lost 6 bases, with 11 bases spanning the gap. The DNA of the CDR3 is TGTGCCAGTCGGGCCTCCGGCGAGCAGTACTTC. This translates into CASRASGEQYF.

This clonotype was found many times. V gene TRBV27 combines with J gene TRBJ1-1; D uncertain. Germline lookup yields CDR1 MNHEY and CDR2 SMNVEV (reference sequence). The CDR3 extends over 15 amino acids. V was clipped by 2 bases and J by 1 base, with 11 bases between them. In DNA form, the CDR3 reads TGTGCCAGCAGTTTAAAGACAACGAGGAACACTGAAGCTTTCTTT. Its translation: CASSLKTTRNTEAFF.

The chain carries TRBV6-1 and TRBJ1-6; a weak D match, TRBD1 (6 bases). There are 16 residues in the CDR3. The V gene's germline CDR1 is MNHNS and CDR2 SASEGT. V was trimmed by 5 bases and J by 0 bases, leaving 11 bases between them. The CDR3 DNA follows: TGTGCCAGCAGTACAACAGGGAGCTCCTATAATTCACCCCTCCACTTT. Encoded protein: CASSTTGSSYNSPLHF.

This clonotype came up many times. The rearrangement links TRBV28 to TRBJ2-7; TRBD1 aligns across 8 bases. V lost 7 bases to trimming and J lost 4 bases; unmatched junction nucleotides: 6. The V gene's germline CDR1 is MDHEN and CDR2 SYDVKM. The CDR3 sequence is 13 residues long. This CDR3 is CASIGTGDYEQYF. CDR3 bases: TGTGCCAGCATTGGGACAGGTGATTACGAGCAGTACTTC.

The gene calls are TRBV9 and TRBJ2-3, with 9 positions matching TRBD2. Per the germline V gene, CDR1 is SGDLS and CDR2 is YYNGEE. The V gene end was trimmed by 3 bases and the J gene end by 0 bases; junction bases not matched to a gene: 5. This CDR3 is 16 amino acids long. In nucleotides, the CDR3 is TGTGCCAGCAGCGGCCAAACTAGCGGGAGCACAGATACGCAGTATTTT. Translated, it gives CASSGQTSGSTDTQYF.

This clonotype was detected ten times or more. The J gene is TRBJ2-5, the V gene TRBV12-3 or TRBV12-4; D is unresolved. There are 12 residues in the CDR3. V was trimmed by 1 base and J by 6 bases, leaving 6 bases between them. CDR3 DNA: TGTGCCAGCAGTTTAGGCCCTAAGACCCAGTACTTC. This sequence encodes CASSLGPKTQYF.

This clonotype was found a few times. The chain links TRBV5-1 to TRBJ2-3; weak D call: TRBD2 (6 bases). Trimming removed 0 bases at V and 3 bases at J, with 14 bases between. The CDR3 is 16 amino acids. Germline loops: CDR1 SGHRS, CDR2 YFSETQ. The CDR3 DNA follows: TGCGCCAGCAGCTTGGGCTCGGGAGCTTTAACAGATACGCAGTATTTT. Protein product: CASSLGSGALTDTQYF.

This clonotype was counted at least ten times. The chain links TRBV4-1 to TRBJ2-5; no firm D call. The CDR3 is made up of 16 amino acids. Germline CDR1 reads MGHRA; CDR2 reads YSYEKL. V was pared by 5 bases and J by 0 bases, with 16 bases between. As DNA, the CDR3 is TGCGCCAGCAGCGTGACCTCCTATCGAAACCAAGAGACCCAGTACTTC. Its translation: CASSVTSYRNQETQYF.

This clonotype has a handful of counts. V gene TRBV27 combines with J gene TRBJ2-2; TRBD1 matches 8 bases. The J segment lost 4 bases and the V segment lost 5 bases, leaving 6 bases of the junction unmatched. Germline loops: CDR1 MNHEY, CDR2 SMNVEV (reference sequence). The CDR3 runs to 15 residues. The CDR3 reads CASSPGTGPTGELFF. Written as DNA, the CDR3 is TGTGCCAGCAGTCCCGGGACAGGACCCACCGGGGAGCTGTTTTTT.

The V gene is TRBV11-2, the J gene TRBJ2-1; tentatively, D is TRBD2 (6 bases). CDR1 and CDR2 (germline): SGHAT, FQNNGV. The CDR3 loop spans 18 amino acids. Trimming took 5 bases from V and 1 from J, leaving 21 bases between them. The CDR3 nucleotides are TGTGCCAGCAGCCGCCTTACTCCTGGGGGGATTTCCTACAATGAGCAGTTCTTC. Its protein is CASSRLTPGGISYNEQFF.

This clonotype has just a few counts. The V and J genes are TRBV20-1 and TRBJ2-7, with 8 nucleotides matching TRBD1. Trimming at V came to 2 bases and at J to 5 bases, leaving 8 bases not matched to a gene. Germline CDR1 DFQATT, CDR2 SNEGSKA (reference sequence). The CDR3 spans 14 residues. Written as DNA, the CDR3 is TGCAGTGCTAGACCAGGACAGGGCGGGAACGAGCAGTACTTC. Protein: CSARPGQGGNEQYF.

Ten or more counts support this clonotype. The V call is TRBV6-2 or TRBV6-3, the J call TRBJ2-7; D might be TRBD2 (5 bases). Trimming removed 0 bases at V and 5 bases at J, with 11 bases between. CDR1 and CDR2 (germline): MNHEY, SVGEGT. The CDR3 consists of 14 residues. The chain's CDR3 is CASSYSRLAHEQYF. The CDR3 DNA is TGTGCCAGCAGTTACTCGAGGCTAGCCCACGAGCAGTACTTC.